Presented here are 9 T cell receptor beta chains from one specimen sequenced in a study of B cell selection in AIRE deficiency. Profiling relied on immunoSEQ multiplex PCR, and the TCRdb table lists in-frame clones only, not all of them. This sample carries roughly 23,000 clones, approximately 96% of them seen once, and the ten largest clones take roughly 0.16%. Conventional CD4 T cells were sorted as CD4+CD127+ cells. What was sequenced was CD4+CD127+ conventional T cells sorted from PBMCs. Every receptor here comes from a human donor in good health.

This clone has a single count. The V call is TRBV4-3, the J call TRBJ2-7; weak D call: TRBD1 (6 bases). The CDR3 consists of 15 residues. With 4 bases removed from V and 0 bases from J, the gap between germline ends came to 13 bases. Per the germline V gene, CDR1 is LGHNA and CDR2 is YSLEER. This chain's CDR3 is CASSPDRTSSYEQYF. CDR3 in DNA: TGCGCCAGCAGCCCGGACAGAACAAGCTCCTACGAGCAGTACTTC.

The chain links TRBV6-1 to TRBJ1-5; no definite D call. Germline V lookup: CDR1 MNHNS, CDR2 SASEGT. V was pared by 4 bases and J by 0 bases, with 4 bases between. The CDR3 totals 13 residues. CDR3 nucleotides: TGTGCCAGCAGTGGTACTAGCAATCAGCCCCAGCATTTT. Translating it yields CASSGTSNQPQHF.

V and J are TRBV2 and TRBJ1-5, with TRBD1 identical over 8 bases. The germline CDR1 and CDR2 sequences are SNHLY and FYNNEI. With V trimmed by 7 bases and J by 0 bases, 11 bases remained unmatched. CDR3 length equals 17 residues. In nucleotides, the CDR3 is TGTGCCAGCATGGAAGGGACAGGCGCCTATAGCAATCAGCCCCAGCATTTT. It translates to CASMEGTGAYSNQPQHF.

The chain couples TRBV2 to TRBJ1-4, with D unresolved. CDR3 length: 15 residues. Trimming removed 0 bases from V and 8 bases from J, with 13 bases in between. The V gene's germline CDR1 is SNHLY and CDR2 FYNNEI. The CDR3 loop reads CASSEAWEIGEKLFF. In DNA, the CDR3 is TGTGCCAGCAGTGAAGCCTGGGAAATAGGAGAAAAACTGTTTTTT.

The chain couples TRBV9 to TRBJ2-7; D tentatively reads TRBD1 or TRBD2 (8 bases each). This CDR3 is 15 amino acids long. The germline gives CDR1 SGDLS, CDR2 YYNGEE. The V and J ends lost 2 bases and 4 bases respectively, with 16 bases between them. Here the CDR3 DNA reads TGTGCCAGCAGCGTTGGACAGGGACTAGGGTACGAGCAGTACTTC. Translated, it gives CASSVGQGLGYEQYF.

The chain recombines TRBV5-6 with TRBJ1-2; D is undetermined. This CDR3 has 13 residues. V was clipped by 2 bases and J by 7 bases, with 12 bases between them. Per the germline V gene, CDR1 is SGHDT and CDR2 is YYEEEE. CDR3 DNA: TGTGCCAGCAGCTTCAGATGGGCGAGTGGCTACACCTTC. It translates to CASSFRWASGYTF.

The chain couples TRBV2 to TRBJ1-3; TRBD1 agrees at 7 bases. V lost 5 bases to trimming and J lost 1 base; unmatched junction nucleotides: 5. In germline, CDR1 is SNHLY, CDR2 FYNNEI. This CDR3 comprises 15 residues. DNA for the CDR3: TGTGCCAGCAGTCCCCAGGGGGTATCTGGAAACACCATATATTTT. It codes for CASSPQGVSGNTIYF. Using reference TRBV2 and TRBJ1-3 for the parts outside the CDR3, the full variable domain is EPEVTQTPSHQVTQMGQEVILRCVPISNHLYFYWYRQILGQKVEFLVSFYNNEISEKSEIFDDQFSVERPDGSNFTLKIRSTKLEDSAMYFCASSPQGVSGNTIYFGEGSWLTVV.

This clone occurred once. This chain uses TRBV27 with TRBJ1-1; D gene uncertain. The germline gives CDR1 MNHEY, CDR2 SMNVEV (reference sequence). V lost 2 bases and J lost 7, with 11 bases in between. This CDR3 has 13 amino acids. The CDR3 bases are TGTGCCAGCAGTTTACAGACGGAGAATGAAGCTTTCTTT. This encodes CASSLQTENEAFF.

This chain links TRBV5-5 with TRBJ2-3; the D gene is possibly TRBD1 (6 bases). V was pared by 5 bases and J by 2 bases, with 15 bases between. The CDR3 is 15 amino acids. Per the germline V gene, CDR1 is SGHKS and CDR2 is YYEKEE (reference sequence). The CDR3 loop is CASRRQGSPTDTQYF. In DNA form, the CDR3 reads TGTGCCAGCAGGCGCCAGGGGTCACCCACAGATACGCAGTATTTT.